This T cell receptor beta chain comes out of a study of blood T cells in healthy people across ages. Study background: The capture of about one barcoded beta molecule per two T cells was achieved by template switching.

Losses at the gene ends were 3 bases for V and 3 bases for J; bases not matched to a gene: 12. Germline CDR1 is MDHEN and CDR2 is SYDVKM. CDR3 length equals 17 residues. This clonotype was counted many times. Donors were systemically healthy Caucasian individuals from Russia aged about 6 to 100 years. Collection of 9.5 to 10 milliliters of peripheral blood was performed for each donor. Isolation yielded PBMCs, at least 6.5 million per sample, in every case. Alongside a J-beta primer mix, a sample-barcoded 5' primer served in a second PCR lasting roughly 7 to 11 cycles. TCRdb processed the 5' RACE reads anew with MiXCR; each CDR3 protein has one entry. This table has 920,000 or so distinct CDR3 sequences, around 43% appearing once.

The sample comprised blood. The receptor's source is a woman aged 60 to 75 in good health. The rearrangement uses TRBV28 and TRBJ2-7; 9 bases fit TRBD1. CDR3 region: CASSFDKMTGGVYEQYF. The CDR3 coding sequence is TGTGCCAGCAGTTTCGATAAAATGACAGGGGGGGTCTACGAGCAGTACTTC.